This T cell receptor beta chain was sequenced in a study of blood T cell repertoires in COVID-19 (dated by TCRdb to the early 2020s). With regard to the full study: The collaborator samples originated in the United States, Italy and Spain and spanned the acute and convalescent phases of COVID-19. The material from the prospective study consisted of cDNA or gDNA derived from T cells, B-cell-depleted T cells, or PBMCs. Subjects who had been exposed to COVID-19, were actively infected with it, or had recovered from it provided the deeply sampled blood TCRbeta repertoires that made up the dataset. The repertoires were released in a freely available public database meant as a resource for research on the immune response to SARS-CoV-2. The samples were drawn from two sources: the first 160 participants of the ongoing ImmuneRACE study, and fewer than 1,500 subjects contributed by 6 global collaborators. A de-identified subject ID, COVID-19 status, age in years and sex were almost always included in the sample metadata. Where available, HLA class I and class II types were obtained from metadata supplied by the sample provider rather than from assay-based typing.

TCRbeta CDR3 regions were amplified from genomic DNA by means of the immunoSEQ Assay, a bias-controlled multiplex PCR. The published analysis was carried out like this. The number of nucleated cells in each sample was estimated from the amplification of reference gene primers within the assay. Sequence reads were collapsed and filtered to measure the absolute abundance of every unique TCRbeta CDR3 rearrangement. Productive Simpson clonality was computed per sample as the square root of Simpson's diversity index over productive rearrangements. Here the immuneACCESS table is served through TCRdb, limited to in-frame sequences with V and J called. Missing clones are a known gap in these copies; in checked studies unresolved V genes cover under half, and the rest lacks a known reason. The V and J calls and clone size come from that table; D and trimming were worked out from the DNA. A total of 200,000 to 300,000 clones appear in this sample, approximately 86% of them only once. Of the sample, approximately 2% is held by the ten largest clones.

Details on this clone: Its cognate antigen has yet to be identified. No qualities accompany the bases; no much larger clone lies one base away.

General findings and caveats noted by the study authors: The amount of clinical and demographic metadata varied by source and participant and was provided uncurated.

The collaborating institutions used their own protocols to collect whole blood in K2EDTA tubes. Collaborator samples were shipped for TCRbeta analysis as frozen whole blood, isolated PBMCs, or DNA extracted from either sample type. Between the V and J ends, shortened by 0 bases and 0 bases respectively, the junction contains 7 bases. Looking up the germline V gene (reference sequence) yields CDR1 SGHNT and CDR2 YYREEE. The CDR3, from cysteine to phenylalanine, totals 15 residues. The CDR3 DNA has 45 bases and is translated from base 1. Sequencing was carried out using peripheral blood. This chain is built from TRBV5-4 and TRBJ2-1; no D gene can be assigned with confidence. The clonotype comes from a man aged 25 to 40 with active or convalescent COVID-19. The nucleotide sequence reads TGTGCCAGCAGCTTGGATCCCTCCTCCTACAATGAGCAGTTCTTC. It encodes CASSLDPSSYNEQFF. Reference TRBV5-4 and TRBJ2-1 genes cover what lies past the CDR3, so the full variable domain is ETGVTQSPTHLIKTRGQQVTLRCSSQSGHNTVSWYQQALGQGPQFIFQYYREEENGRGNFPPRFSGLQFPNYSSELNVNALELDDSALYLCASSLDPSSYNEQFFGPGTRLTVL.